This note documents a single T cell receptor (beta chain) sequence. This specimen comes from a study of Ad26.COV2.S vaccination and SARS-CoV-2 variants. Study-level information: As a participant in COV1001, the donor was in the Ad26.COV2.S trial arm. Intramuscularly, Ad26.COV2.S was given either once or twice, 56 days apart.

Assay used: immunoSEQ multiplex PCR; TCRdb lists only in-frame clones, some missing. The sample contains almost 400,000 clones, 75% to 90% of which appear only once. From germline, CDR1 is LGHDT and CDR2 YNNKEL (reference sequence). Trimming removed 6 bases at V and 0 bases at J, with 14 bases between. The CDR3 has 15 residues. Sample treatment: roughly 20 received Ad26.COV2.S at low or high dose, single or two shots; about 5 received placebo; per-sample allocation not given. Samples were taken on day 63 after the first vaccine or placebo injection. The sequenced sample was peripheral blood, obtained in a trial of Ad26.COV2.S vaccine versus placebo. This receptor was obtained from a person aged 18-65 years who received the Ad26.COV2.S COVID-19 vaccine or a placebo. This rearrangement joins TRBV3-1 (or the pseudogene TRBV3-2) to TRBJ1-1; D might be TRBD1 (5 bases). The CDR3 DNA reads TGTGCCAGCAGTTCAGCTGAGGGACTGAACACTGAAGCTTTCTTT. Residues: CASSSAEGLNTEAFF.